Included here is one TCR beta chain sequence, with context. Antigen unknown. These data belong to a study of CD8+ T cells in alopecia areata. About the study: Treated patients were given 5 to 10 mg oral tofacitinib twice daily. Dosing spanned 6 to 18 months on tofacitinib, then 6 months off drug. Study outcomes and limitations: Having one nonresponder leaves uncertain how baseline CD8+ expansion relates to response. Relative to normal scalp, lesional scalp, especially alopecia totalis/universalis, showed higher clonality.

It was cDNA, reverse transcribed from extracted RNA, that served as the sequencing template. Using immunoSEQ multiplex PCR, the repertoire was profiled, and TCRdb retains in-frame clones only, with some absent. The table lists 190,000 or so clones, 58% of them singletons. Treatment in this sample: oral pan-JAK inhibitor, 5-10 mg twice daily. Trimming removed 4 bases from V and 9 bases from J, with 22 bases in between. The CDR3 is 15 amino acids. From germline, CDR1 is SGHTA and CDR2 FQGNSA. This chain uses TRBV7-2 with TRBJ2-7; TRBD1 might be the D (6 bases). The clonotype was recovered from a human donor with alopecia areata. This specimen was CD4+ T cells sorted from blood, taken at week 24, from a patient treated with tofacitinib. Here the CDR3 DNA reads TGTGCCAGCAGCTCTAGTGACCTCACCGGGACACCGCAGTACTTC. This encodes CASSSSDLTGTPQYF. Full variable domain (missing parts from reference TRBV7-2 and TRBJ2-7): GAGVSQSPSNKVTEKGKDVELRCDPISGHTALYWYRQSLGQGLEFLIYFQGNSAPDKSGLPSDRFSAERTGGSVSTLTIQRTQQEDSAVYLCASSSSDLTGTPQYFGPGTRLTVT.